The source of this T cell receptor (beta chain) is a study of blood T cell repertoires in COVID-19. Study in general: COVID-19 samples collected from the United States, Italy and Spain covered acute and convalescent phases.

Seattle enrolled patients during active infection and tracked them longitudinally. Authors' analysis steps: Amplification with reference gene primers provided the estimates of nucleated cell counts. The assay was immunoSEQ multiplex PCR, and TCRdb's table has in-frame clones only and misses some. The D gene and trimming were derived from the DNA, and the V and J assignments and clone size from that table. Here the sample spans about 130,000 clones, roughly 90% being singletons. The J segment lost 4 bases and the V segment lost 5 bases, leaving 8 bases of the junction unmatched. Germline assignment: CDR1 SEHNR and CDR2 FQNEAQ (reference sequence). The CDR3 consists of 16 residues.

The sequencing input was peripheral blood. The J gene is TRBJ1-4, the V gene TRBV7-9; TRBD1 agrees at 9 bases. The clonotype was recovered from a man between 50 and 59 years old with COVID-19, enrolled during active disease. CDR3 bases: TGTGCCAGCAGCAAGGGACAGGGAATGGGTAATGAAAAACTGTTTTTT. As protein: CASSKGQGMGNEKLFF. Using reference TRBV7-9 and TRBJ1-4 for the parts outside the CDR3, the full variable domain is DTGVSQNPRHKITKRGQNVTFRCDPISEHNRLYWYRQTLGQGPEFLTYFQNEAQLEKSRLLSDRFSAERPKGSFSTLEIQRTEQGDSAMYLCASSKGQGMGNEKLFFGSGTQLSVL.